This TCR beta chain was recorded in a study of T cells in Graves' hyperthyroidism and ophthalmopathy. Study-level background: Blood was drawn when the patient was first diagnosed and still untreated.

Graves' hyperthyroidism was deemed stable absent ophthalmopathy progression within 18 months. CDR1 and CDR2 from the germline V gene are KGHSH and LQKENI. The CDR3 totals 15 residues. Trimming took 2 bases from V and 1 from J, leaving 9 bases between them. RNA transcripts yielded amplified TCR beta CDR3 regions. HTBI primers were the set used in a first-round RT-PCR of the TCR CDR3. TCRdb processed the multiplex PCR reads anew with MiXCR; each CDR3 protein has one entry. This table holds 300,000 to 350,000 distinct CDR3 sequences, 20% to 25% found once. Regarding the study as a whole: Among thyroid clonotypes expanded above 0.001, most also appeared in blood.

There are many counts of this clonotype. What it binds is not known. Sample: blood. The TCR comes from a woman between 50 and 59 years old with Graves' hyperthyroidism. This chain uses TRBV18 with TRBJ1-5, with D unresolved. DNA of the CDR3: TGTGCCAGCTCACCAGCCTCCCAGAGCAATCAGCCCCAGCATTTT. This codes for CASSPASQSNQPQHF.